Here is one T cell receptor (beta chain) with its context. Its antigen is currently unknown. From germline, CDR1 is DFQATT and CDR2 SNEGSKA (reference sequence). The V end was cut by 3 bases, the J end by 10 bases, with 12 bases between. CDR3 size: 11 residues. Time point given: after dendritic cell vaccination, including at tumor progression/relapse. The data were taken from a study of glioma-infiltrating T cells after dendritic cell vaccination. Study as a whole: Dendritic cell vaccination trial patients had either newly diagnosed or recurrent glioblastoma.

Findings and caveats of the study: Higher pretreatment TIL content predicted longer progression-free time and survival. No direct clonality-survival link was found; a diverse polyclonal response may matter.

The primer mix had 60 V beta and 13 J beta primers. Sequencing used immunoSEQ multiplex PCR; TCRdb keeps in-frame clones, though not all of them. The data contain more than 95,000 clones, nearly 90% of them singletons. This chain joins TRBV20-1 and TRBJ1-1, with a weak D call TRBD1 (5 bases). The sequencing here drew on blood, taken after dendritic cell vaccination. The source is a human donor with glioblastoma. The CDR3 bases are TGCAGTGCTAGCCCCGGGGGTTTAGCTTTCTTT. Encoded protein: CSASPGGLAFF.